Presented here are 21 T cell receptor beta chains from one specimen sequenced in a study of tumor-infiltrating lymphocytes in localized non-small cell lung cancer. The table came from immunoSEQ multiplex PCR; TCRdb's copy has only in-frame clones and leaves some out. The table includes over 7,500 clones, roughly 70% detected once. The sequenced sample consisted of lung tumor tissue. These receptors were taken from a human donor with non-small cell lung cancer.

The V and J genes are TRBV6-5 and TRBJ1-4; a possible D gene is TRBD1 (5 bases). Deletions cut 4 bases from V and 8 bases from J, with 17 bases between. There are 15 residues in the CDR3. Germline V CDR1 and CDR2: MNHEY, SVGAGI. The CDR3 here is CASSWRGGAGEKLFF. The CDR3 DNA sequence: TGTGCCAGCAGTTGGCGAGGAGGGGCTGGGGAAAAACTGTTTTTT.

This clone was picked up a small number of times. The chain combines TRBV29-1 with TRBJ1-4; no definite D call. This CDR3 has 11 amino acids. V lost 5 bases, J lost 8 bases, and 9 bases lay in between. In germline, CDR1 is SQVTM, CDR2 ANQGSEA. CDR3 bases: TGCAGCGTTCCGAGAGGAGAAAAACTGTTTTTT. This sequence encodes CSVPRGEKLFF.

The rearrangement uses TRBV13 and TRBJ2-7; 13 positions match TRBD2. The CDR3 has 18 residues. Per germline, CDR1 PRHDT and CDR2 FYEKMQ (reference sequence). V shed 3 bases and J 1 base; nucleotides not matched to a gene: 9. CDR3 coding DNA: TGTGCCAGCAGCTTTTTCACTAGCGGGAGGGGGAGGTCCTACGAGCAGTACTTC. This encodes CASSFFTSGRGRSYEQYF. Complete variable domain (other parts from reference TRBV13 and TRBJ2-7): AAGVIQSPRHLIKEKRETATLKCYPIPRHDTVYWYQQGPGQDPQFLISFYEKMQSDKGSIPDRFSAQQFSDYHSELNMSSLELGDSALYFCASSFFTSGRGRSYEQYFGPGTRLTVT.

The V call is TRBV14, the J call TRBJ2-7; 7 bases match TRBD2. Trimming took 1 base from V and 2 from J; bases not matched to a gene: 2. The V gene's germline CDR1 is SGHDN and CDR2 FVKESK. CDR3 length: 14 residues. CDR3 in DNA: TGTGCCAGCAGCCAAGGGCTAGCGGCCTACGAGCAGTACTTC. Encoded protein: CASSQGLAAYEQYF.

This chain uses TRBV30 with TRBJ2-1, with D perhaps matching TRBD2 (6 bases). This CDR3 is 17 amino acids long. The V end lost 7 bases, the J end lost 5 bases, and 27 bases lay between the germline ends. Per germline, CDR1 GTSNPN and CDR2 SVGIG (reference sequence). The CDR3 sequence: CASRGDWTARGHNEQFF. CDR3 nucleotide sequence: TGTGCCTCCCGTGGGGACTGGACGGCAAGGGGACACAATGAGCAGTTCTTC.

The chain joins TRBV29-1 to TRBJ2-5; TRBD2 agrees at 11 bases. In germline, CDR1 is SQVTM, CDR2 ANQGSEA. CDR3 length: 17 residues. Trimming took 4 bases from V and 3 from J; bases not matched to a gene: 13. The chain's CDR3 is CSVVEVSGRVTEETQYF. CDR3 coding DNA: TGCAGCGTTGTGGAGGTTAGCGGGAGGGTAACGGAAGAGACCCAGTACTTC.

The chain carries TRBV19 and TRBJ2-7; D might be TRBD2 (5 bases). This CDR3 is 14 amino acids long. Between the trimmed V and J ends, which lost 7 bases and 6 bases, there was a span of 19 bases. From germline, CDR1 is LNHDA and CDR2 SQIVND (reference sequence). The CDR3 loop reads CASMLSGSQSEQYF. CDR3 sequence (DNA): TGTGCCAGTATGTTATCTGGGAGTCAAAGCGAGCAGTACTTC.

V usage is TRBV11-1 and J usage is TRBJ2-7; possibly TRBD2 for D (7 bases). The CDR3 totals 15 residues. Trimming pared 1 base from V and 2 bases from J, leaving 12 bases between. CDR1 and CDR2 from the germline V gene are SGHAT and FQDESV (reference sequence). The CDR3 loop reads CASSLGGGPTYEQYF. The CDR3, as DNA: TGTGCCAGCAGCTTAGGGGGGGGCCCTACCTACGAGCAGTACTTC.

The chain employs TRBV28 and TRBJ1-4; tentative D call: TRBD1 (6 bases). The length of the CDR3 is 15 residues. Trimming cost V 5 bases and J 8 bases, with 18 bases left between them. Per germline, CDR1 MDHEN and CDR2 SYDVKM. The CDR3 DNA sequence: TGTGCCAGCAGTGCTACTGGGGGCGGCTCGGAAAAACTGTTTTTT. This translates into CASSATGGGSEKLFF.

This clone was found once. The gene calls are TRBV5-4 and TRBJ1-2, with a tentative D call TRBD1 (5 bases). Germline values: CDR1 SGHNT, CDR2 YYREEE (reference sequence). CDR3 size: 14 residues. V lost 1 base, J lost 4 bases, and 11 bases lay in between. The chain's CDR3 is CASSLIDRAYGYTF. The CDR3 nucleotides are TGTGCCAGCAGCTTGATCGACAGAGCCTATGGCTACACCTTC.

V gene TRBV30 combines with J gene TRBJ2-7; D not certain. The CDR3 has 16 residues. The V gene's germline CDR1 is GTSNPN and CDR2 SVGIG (reference sequence). V lost 0 bases and J 3 bases, leaving 18 bases between the germline ends. The CDR3 loop is CAWSVERVWSDYEQYF. As DNA, the CDR3 is TGTGCCTGGAGTGTAGAGAGAGTCTGGTCAGACTACGAGCAGTACTTC.

The CDR3 DNA reads as TGCAGCGTTGAAGTCGGGCAGGGGTACACCGGGGAGCTGTTTTTT. Protein product: CSVEVGQGYTGELFF. The chain employs TRBV29-1 and TRBJ2-2, with D possibly TRBD1 on 6 matching bases. CDR3 length equals 15 residues. Germline V lookup: CDR1 SQVTM, CDR2 ANQGSEA. Deletions cut 1 base from V and 3 bases from J, with 12 bases between.

The rearrangement uses TRBV5-1 and TRBJ2-7; 7 positions agree with TRBD1. Unmatched junction bases numbered 6, after V lost 1 base and J lost 2 bases. There are 15 residues in the CDR3. The germline gives CDR1 SGHRS, CDR2 YFSETQ. The CDR3 coding sequence is TGCGCCAGCAGCTTGACAGGGGCCGCTACCTACGAGCAGTACTTC. Its translation: CASSLTGAATYEQYF.

The rearrangement links TRBV6-5 to TRBJ2-2; TRBD1 might be the D (5 bases). CDR3 length equals 13 residues. The ends were cut back, 4 bases at V and 6 bases at J, with 9 bases in the middle. The germline V gene encodes CDR1 MNHEY and CDR2 SVGAGI. CDR3 sequence (DNA): TGTGCCAGCAGTTCCCAAGGGGCCGGGGAGCTGTTTTTT. Its protein is CASSSQGAGELFF.

The chain couples TRBV28 to TRBJ1-2; TRBD1 matches 7 bases. V gave up 5 bases and J gave up 3 bases; unmatched junction bases: 9. Germline V CDR1 and CDR2: MDHEN, SYDVKM. The CDR3 is 15 residues long. CDR3 DNA sequence: TGTGCCAGCAGTACTAAACAGGGGAATGACTATGGCTACACCTTC. Translated: CASSTKQGNDYGYTF.

This clone was detected only once. This chain uses TRBV5-1 with TRBJ2-1, with D possibly being TRBD2 (6 bases). The V end lost 6 bases, the J end lost 0 bases, and 19 bases lay between the germline ends. The germline V gene has CDR1 SGHRS and CDR2 YFSETQ. The CDR3 runs to 17 residues. CDR3 protein: CASTRRDSGGSYNEQFF. The CDR3 bases are TGCGCCAGCACCCGCCGGGACTCCGGAGGCTCCTACAATGAGCAGTTCTTC.

This clone was detected once. V usage is TRBV9 and J usage is TRBJ1-4, with unresolved D. The CDR3 has 16 residues. Germline CDR1 reads SGDLS; CDR2 reads YYNGEE. Trimming took 1 base from V and 8 from J, leaving 18 bases between them. Here the CDR3 DNA reads TGTGCCAGCAGCGTATCTCCCAATCCTGGATTCGAAAAACTGTTTTTT. As protein: CASSVSPNPGFEKLFF.

This clone was found a few times. The chain carries TRBV29-1 and TRBJ2-3, with 8 bases aligning to TRBD2. The CDR3 has 12 amino acids. Losses at the gene ends were 2 bases for V and 5 bases for J; bases not matched to a gene: 0. In germline, CDR1 is SQVTM, CDR2 ANQGSEA. CDR3 in amino acids: CSVELAGDTQYF. The DNA of the CDR3 is TGCAGCGTTGAACTAGCGGGAGATACGCAGTATTTT.

This rearrangement joins TRBV19 to TRBJ2-1; 7 bases agree with TRBD2. V shed 3 bases, J shed 9 bases, and the junction held 14 bases outside the gene matches. This CDR3 is 16 amino acids long. Germline values: CDR1 LNHDA, CDR2 SQIVND (reference sequence). DNA of the CDR3: TGTGCCAGTAGTATCCGGGACGCGGTAGGGAGGGGTGAGCAGTTCTTC. It encodes CASSIRDAVGRGEQFF.

The chain carries TRBV11-1 and TRBJ2-5; possibly TRBD2 for D (6 bases). This CDR3 spans 13 amino acids. Germline V gene sequence: CDR1 SGHAT, CDR2 FQDESV (reference sequence). Trimming pared 11 bases from V and 5 bases from J, leaving 18 bases between. The CDR3 DNA reads TGTGCCTACAGCAAACGTGGAGGGGAGACCCAGTACTTC. It codes for CAYSKRGGETQYF. Drawing the rest from reference TRBV11-1 and TRBJ2-5, the complete variable domain is EAEVAQSPRYKITEKSQAVAFWCDPISGHATLYWYRQILGQGPELLVQFQDESVVDDSQLPKDRFSAERLKGVDSTLKIQPAELGDSAMYLCAYSKRGGETQYFGPGTRLLVL.

The chain couples TRBV5-1 to TRBJ1-1; D is perhaps TRBD1 (6 bases). V lost 4 bases and J 5 bases, leaving 12 bases between the germline ends. This CDR3 has 13 residues. CDR1 SGHRS and CDR2 YFSETQ come from the germline V gene. CDR3 coding DNA: TGCGCCAGCAGCACCACAGGGTTGACTGAAGCTTTCTTT. The encoded protein is CASSTTGLTEAFF.